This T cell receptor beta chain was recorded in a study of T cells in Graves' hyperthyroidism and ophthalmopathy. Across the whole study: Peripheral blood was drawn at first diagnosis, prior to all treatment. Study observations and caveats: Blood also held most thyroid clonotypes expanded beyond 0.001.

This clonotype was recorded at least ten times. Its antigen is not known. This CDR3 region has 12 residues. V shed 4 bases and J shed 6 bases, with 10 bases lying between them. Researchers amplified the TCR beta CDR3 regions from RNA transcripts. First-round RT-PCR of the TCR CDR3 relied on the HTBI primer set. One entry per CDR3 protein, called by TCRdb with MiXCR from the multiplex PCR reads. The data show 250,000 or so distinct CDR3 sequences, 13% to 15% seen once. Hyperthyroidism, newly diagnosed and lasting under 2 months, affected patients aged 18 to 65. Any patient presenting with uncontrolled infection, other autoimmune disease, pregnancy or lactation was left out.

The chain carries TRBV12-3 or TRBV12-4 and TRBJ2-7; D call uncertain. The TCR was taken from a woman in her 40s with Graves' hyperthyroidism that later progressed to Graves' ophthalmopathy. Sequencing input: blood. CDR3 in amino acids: CASSSLQLEQYF. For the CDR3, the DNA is TGTGCCAGCAGTTCCCTACAGCTCGAGCAGTACTTC.